The source of this T cell receptor (beta chain) is a study of T cells in Graves' hyperthyroidism and ophthalmopathy. To note about this clonotype: What it recognizes is unknown.

V was clipped by 0 bases and J by 6 bases, with 22 bases between them. Germline CDR1 SGHRS, CDR2 YFSETQ. The CDR3 covers 17 residues. Study-wide results and limits: Also found in blood were most expanded thyroid clonotypes above 0.001.

RNA transcripts provided the source from which TCR beta CDR3 regions were amplified. A first-round RT-PCR of the TCR CDR3 used the HTBI primer set. From the multiplex PCR reads, TCRdb called clonotypes with MiXCR, one entry per CDR3 protein. Of 490,000 or so distinct CDR3 sequences listed, about 20% are singletons. Sequencing was performed on blood. V gene TRBV5-1 combines with J gene TRBJ2-7; no clear D gene. This clonotype was sampled from a woman in her 70s with Graves' ophthalmopathy. The CDR3 DNA is TGCGCCAGCAGCTTGGTTCCCAACACCCAATTCCTACTCGAGCAGTACTTC. Translating it yields CASSLVPNTQFLLEQYF.